What follows is one TCR beta chain and its context. What it recognizes is unknown. This sample was included in a study of blood T cells in healthy people across ages. Study details: Per every two T cells, about one barcoded beta molecule was captured by template switching. Findings and limits, study-wide: The unknown donor CMV status may have confounded expanded clonotype changes.

The CDR3 is made up of 14 amino acids. The V and J ends lost 6 bases and 4 bases, in that order; junction bases with no gene match: 7. The second PCR ran about 6 to 12 cycles with a sample-barcoded 5' primer and J-beta primers. TCRdb fed the 5' RACE reads into MiXCR, producing one record per CDR3 protein. The repertoire has around 850,000 distinct CDR3 sequences, under 40% of them found once; the top ten carry over 10%. Approximately 9.2 milliliters was the volume of peripheral blood drawn from each donor. Sequencing was carried out using blood. The chain has TRBV12-3 or TRBV12-4 and TRBJ1-1, with TRBD1 matching over 8 bases. This clonotype originated in a man in his late teens or twenties in good health. DNA of the CDR3: TGTGCCAGCAGCGGCAGGGGGCTTGGCACTGAAGCTTTCTTT. Protein product: CASSGRGLGTEAFF.